What follows describes a single T cell receptor beta chain. Its binding antigen is unknown. Base qualities were left out, and no much larger clone turns up one base away. The germline V gene specifies SGHRS as CDR1 and YFSETQ as CDR2. The V end loses 5 bases and the J end loses 4 bases, and a stretch of 18 bases separates them. Spanning cysteine to phenylalanine, the CDR3 consists of 15 amino acids. The kept DNA is CDR3 alone, 45 bases in frame from the first base. TCRbeta CDR3 regions were amplified from genomic DNA using the immunoSEQ Assay, a bias-controlled multiplex PCR. In the original analysis: The number of nucleated cells in each sample was estimated by amplification of reference gene primers within the assay. To quantify the absolute abundance of each unique TCRbeta CDR3 rearrangement, sequence reads were collapsed and filtered. Productive Simpson clonality was computed per sample as the square root of Simpson's diversity index over productive rearrangements. TCRdb limited this immuneACCESS table to in-frame rearrangements with V and J called. A share of clones is missing; checked studies link under half to unresolved V genes, and the rest is unexplained. The DNA gave D and trimming, while V, J and clone size come from that table. The sample includes about 250,000 clones, with 70% to 90% observed a single time. The ten biggest clones cover approximately 1.6% of the sample.

This record belongs to a study of blood T cell repertoires in COVID-19 (dated by TCRdb to 2018 to 2020). With regard to the full study: Collaborator samples came from the United States, Italy and Spain and covered acute and convalescent phases of COVID-19. The material from the prospective study consisted of cDNA or gDNA derived from T cells, B-cell-depleted T cells, or PBMCs. Subjects who had been exposed to COVID-19, were actively infected with it, or had recovered from it provided the deeply sampled blood TCRbeta repertoires that made up the dataset. The repertoires were made available in a free public database intended to serve as a resource for research on the immune response to SARS-CoV-2. Samples came from the ongoing ImmuneRACE study (first 160 participants) plus 1,254 subjects from 6 global collaborators. Sample metadata almost always included a de-identified subject ID, COVID-19 status, age in years and sex. HLA class I and class II types, where available, came from metadata supplied by the sample provider rather than from assay-based typing.

Paper-wide results and their limitations: How much clinical and demographic metadata was included differed by source and by participant, and the metadata was provided uncurated.

Enrolling through a virtual design, the prospective study's participants ranged in age from roughly 18 to 100 years and lived across roughly 24 United States geographic areas. Cohort assignment in the prospective study relied on participant-reported clinical history from a screening survey and a study questionnaire. Recovered participants in ImmuneRACE Cohort 3 were defined as having two consecutive negative NP/OP PCR tests, clearance from a healthcare professional, or resolution of symptoms. Each participant in the prospective study had whole blood, serum and a nasopharyngeal or oropharyngeal swab collected by mobile phlebotomists. Participants in the prospective study had the option to provide additional blood draws and questionnaires over a roughly 2-month period. Prospective study blood samples were shipped either frozen or at room temperature before DNA extraction.

The V and J segments used are TRBV5-1 and TRBJ1-2; TRBD1 is possibly the D segment (5 matching bases). The sequenced sample was PBMCs or T cells enriched from blood (not recorded which). The clonotype was recovered from a middle-aged man who had recovered from COVID-19. Read as DNA, the sequence is TGCGCCAGCAGGAAGGACGGGCAGGGAACCTATGGCTACACCTTC. It codes for CASRKDGQGTYGYTF.